This TCR beta chain was recovered during a study of control samples from healthy donors and cancer patients. This clone appeared once. CDR3 size: 14 residues. Between the trimmed V and J ends, which lost 4 bases and 3 bases, there was a span of 15 bases. Germline assignment: CDR1 SQVTM and CDR2 ANQGSEA. Generated by immunoSEQ multiplex PCR, the TCRdb table keeps only in-frame clones and is missing some. The sample lists roughly 150,000 clones, roughly 93% occurring once. The chain carries TRBV29-1 and TRBJ2-5, with D possibly matching TRBD2 (6 bases). The specimen was blood. This clonotype originated in a man between 18 and 35 years old in good health. In DNA, the CDR3 is TGCAGCGTTGGTGCGGGACCCTTGGAAGAGACCCAGTACTTC. Translated, it gives CSVGAGPLEETQYF. Full variable domain (rest looked up from reference TRBV29-1 and TRBJ2-5): SAVISQKPSRDICQRGTSLTIQCQVDSQVTMMFWYRQQPGQSLTLIATANQGSEATYESGFVIDKFPISRPNLTFSTLTVSNMSPEDSSIYLCSVGAGPLEETQYFGPGTRLLVL.